The T cell receptor (beta chain) under discussion was sequenced for a study of T cell responses to AZD1222 COVID-19 vaccine. Concerning this clone itself: No antigen is known for it.

Study-level results: Seropositive at baseline were only six AZD1222 recipients. Spike-specific TCR breadth and depth grew following two AZD1222 doses. Repertoires in all cases were sampled only once the peak T cell response had passed. Targets within unmutated variant regions were reportedly found for nearly half of spike-specific TCRs.

Data came from immunoSEQ multiplex PCR; TCRdb stores just in-frame clones and leaves some out. The table includes some 120,000 clones, approximately 91% detected once. The CDR3 spans 15 residues. The junction had 4 bases not matched to a gene; V was cut back by 1 base and J by 3 bases. The germline V gene encodes CDR1 LGHNT and CDR2 FRNRAP. This rearrangement joins TRBV12-5 to TRBJ2-7; TRBD1 aligns across 9 bases. This receptor was taken from an adult who received the AZD1222 COVID-19 vaccine. Sample: peripheral blood, taken 28 days after the second AZD1222 dose. This chain's CDR3 is CASGLGQGGYYEQYF. DNA for the CDR3: TGTGCTAGTGGTTTGGGACAGGGGGGCTACTACGAGCAGTACTTC.